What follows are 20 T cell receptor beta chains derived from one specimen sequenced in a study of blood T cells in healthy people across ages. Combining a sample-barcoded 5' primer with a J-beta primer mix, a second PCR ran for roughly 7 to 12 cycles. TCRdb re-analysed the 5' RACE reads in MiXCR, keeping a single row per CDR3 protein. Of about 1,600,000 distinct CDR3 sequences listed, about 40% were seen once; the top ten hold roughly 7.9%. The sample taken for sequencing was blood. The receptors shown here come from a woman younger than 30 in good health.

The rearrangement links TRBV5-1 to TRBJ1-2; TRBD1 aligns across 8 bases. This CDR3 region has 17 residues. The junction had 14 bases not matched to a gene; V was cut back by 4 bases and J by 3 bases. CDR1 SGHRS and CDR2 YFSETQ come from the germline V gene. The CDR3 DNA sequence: TGCGCCAGCAGCGGGGGTCTGAACAGGGGGAAGGACTATGGCTACACCTTC. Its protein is CASSGGLNRGKDYGYTF.

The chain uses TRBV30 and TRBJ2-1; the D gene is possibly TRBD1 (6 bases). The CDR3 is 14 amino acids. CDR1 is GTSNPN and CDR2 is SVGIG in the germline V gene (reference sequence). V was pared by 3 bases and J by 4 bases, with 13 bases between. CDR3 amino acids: CAWSLGTYYNEQFF. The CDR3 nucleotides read TGTGCCTGGAGCCTCGGGACATATTACAATGAGCAGTTCTTC.

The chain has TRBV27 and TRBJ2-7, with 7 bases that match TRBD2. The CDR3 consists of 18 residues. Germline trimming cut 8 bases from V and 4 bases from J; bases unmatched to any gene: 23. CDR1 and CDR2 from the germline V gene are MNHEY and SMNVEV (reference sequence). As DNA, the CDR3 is TGTGCCAGCTCCGGTTCAGCTAGCGGAATTGACTATCCTTACGAGCAGTACTTC. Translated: CASSGSASGIDYPYEQYF.

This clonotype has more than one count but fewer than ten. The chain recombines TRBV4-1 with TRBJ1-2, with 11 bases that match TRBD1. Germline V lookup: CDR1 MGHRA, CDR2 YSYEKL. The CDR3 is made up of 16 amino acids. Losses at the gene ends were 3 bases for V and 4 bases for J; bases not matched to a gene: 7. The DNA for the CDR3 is TGCGCCAGCAGCCATAGGACAGGGGGCGCGGGCTATGGCTACACCTTC. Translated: CASSHRTGGAGYGYTF.

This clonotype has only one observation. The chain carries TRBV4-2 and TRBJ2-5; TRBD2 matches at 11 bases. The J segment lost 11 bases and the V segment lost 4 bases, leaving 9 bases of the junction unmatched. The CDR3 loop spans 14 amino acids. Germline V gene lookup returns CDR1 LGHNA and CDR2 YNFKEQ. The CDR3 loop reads CASSRSGGAIEQYF. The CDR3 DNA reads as TGTGCCAGCAGCCGTAGCGGGGGGGCGATTGAGCAGTACTTC.

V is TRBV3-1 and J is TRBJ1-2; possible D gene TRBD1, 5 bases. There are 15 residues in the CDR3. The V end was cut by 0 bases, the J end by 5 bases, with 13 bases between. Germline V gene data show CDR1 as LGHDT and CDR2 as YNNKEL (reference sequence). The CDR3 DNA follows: TGTGCCAGCAGCCAAGAGGATGGTCGGGGGTATGGCTACACCTTC. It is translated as CASSQEDGRGYGYTF. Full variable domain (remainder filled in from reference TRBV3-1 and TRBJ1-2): DTAVSQTPKYLVTQMGNDKSIKCEQNLGHDTMYWYKQDSKKFLKIMFSYNNKELIINETVPNRFSPKSPDKAHLNLHINSLELGDSAVYFCASSQEDGRGYGYTFGSGTRLTVV.

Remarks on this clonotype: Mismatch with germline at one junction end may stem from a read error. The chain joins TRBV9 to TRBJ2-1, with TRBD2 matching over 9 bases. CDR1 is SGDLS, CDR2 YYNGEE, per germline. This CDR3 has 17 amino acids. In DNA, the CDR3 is TGTGCCAGCAGCGTCCGGAATAGCGGGGGCTCCTACAATGAGCGGTTCTTC. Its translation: CASSVRNSGGSYNERFF.

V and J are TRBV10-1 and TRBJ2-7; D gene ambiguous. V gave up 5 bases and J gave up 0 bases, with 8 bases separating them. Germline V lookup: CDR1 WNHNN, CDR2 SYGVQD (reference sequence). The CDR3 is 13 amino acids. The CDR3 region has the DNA TGCGCCAGCAGTTCGGGCCACTCCTACGAGCAGTACTTC. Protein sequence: CASSSGHSYEQYF.

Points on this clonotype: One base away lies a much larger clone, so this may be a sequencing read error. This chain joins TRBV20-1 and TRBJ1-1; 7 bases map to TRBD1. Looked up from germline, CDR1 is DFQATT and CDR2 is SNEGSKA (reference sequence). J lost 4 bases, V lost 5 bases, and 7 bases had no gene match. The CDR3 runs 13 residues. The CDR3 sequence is CSAQIPGGTEAFF. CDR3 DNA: TGCAGTGCTCAAATTCCAGGGGGCACTGAAGCTTTCTTT.

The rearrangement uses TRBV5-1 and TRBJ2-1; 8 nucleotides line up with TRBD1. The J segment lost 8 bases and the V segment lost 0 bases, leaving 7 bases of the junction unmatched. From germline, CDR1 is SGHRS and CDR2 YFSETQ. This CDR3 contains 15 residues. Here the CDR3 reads CASSLVGAGGHEQFF. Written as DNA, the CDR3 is TGCGCCAGCAGCTTGGTAGGGGCAGGGGGCCATGAGCAGTTCTTC.

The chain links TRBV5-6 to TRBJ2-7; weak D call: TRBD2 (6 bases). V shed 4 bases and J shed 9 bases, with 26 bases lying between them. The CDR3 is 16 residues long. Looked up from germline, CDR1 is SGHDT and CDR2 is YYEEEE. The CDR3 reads CASSENLSGTIRGQYF. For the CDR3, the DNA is TGTGCCAGCAGCGAGAACCTTAGCGGCACCATACGAGGGCAGTACTTC.

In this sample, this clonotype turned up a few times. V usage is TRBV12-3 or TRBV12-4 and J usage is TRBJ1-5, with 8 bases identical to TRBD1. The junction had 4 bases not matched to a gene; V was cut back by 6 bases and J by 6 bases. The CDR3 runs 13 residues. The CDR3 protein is CASSTGGTQPQHF. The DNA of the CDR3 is TGTGCCAGCAGCACAGGGGGGACTCAGCCCCAGCATTTT.

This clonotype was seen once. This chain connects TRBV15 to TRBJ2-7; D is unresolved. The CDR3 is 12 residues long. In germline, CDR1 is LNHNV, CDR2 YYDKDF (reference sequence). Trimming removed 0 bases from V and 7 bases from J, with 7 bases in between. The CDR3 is CATSRDLGEQYF. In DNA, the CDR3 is TGTGCCACCAGCAGAGATCTGGGTGAGCAGTACTTC.

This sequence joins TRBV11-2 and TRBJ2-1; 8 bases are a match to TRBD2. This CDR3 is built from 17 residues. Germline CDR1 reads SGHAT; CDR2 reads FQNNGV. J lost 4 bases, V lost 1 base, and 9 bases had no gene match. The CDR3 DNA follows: TGTGCCAGCAGCTTAGTAATAGGTAGCGGGACTTACAATGAGCAGTTCTTC. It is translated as CASSLVIGSGTYNEQFF. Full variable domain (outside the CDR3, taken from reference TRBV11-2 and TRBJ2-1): EAGVAQSPRYKIIEKRQSVAFWCNPISGHATLYWYQQILGQGPKLLIQFQNNGVVDDSQLPKDRFSAERLKGVDSTLKIQPAKLEDSAVYLCASSLVIGSGTYNEQFFGPGTRLTVL.

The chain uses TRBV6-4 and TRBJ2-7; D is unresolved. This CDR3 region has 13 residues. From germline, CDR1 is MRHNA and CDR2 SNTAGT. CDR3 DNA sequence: TGTGTGCCGCTGAAGTTGCCCTCCAATGAGCAGTACTTC. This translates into CVPLKLPSNEQYF.

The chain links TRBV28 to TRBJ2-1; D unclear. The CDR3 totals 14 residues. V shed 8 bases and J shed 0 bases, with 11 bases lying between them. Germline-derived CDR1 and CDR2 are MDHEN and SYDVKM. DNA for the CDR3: TGTGCCAGCGGCAGAAAAATCTCCTACAATGAGCAGTTCTTC. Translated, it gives CASGRKISYNEQFF.

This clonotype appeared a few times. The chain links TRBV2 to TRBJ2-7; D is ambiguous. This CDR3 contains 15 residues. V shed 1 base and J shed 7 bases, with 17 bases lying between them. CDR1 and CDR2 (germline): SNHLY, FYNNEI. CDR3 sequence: CASSEEVISYNEQYF. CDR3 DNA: TGTGCCAGCAGTGAAGAAGTGATTTCCTACAATGAGCAGTACTTC.

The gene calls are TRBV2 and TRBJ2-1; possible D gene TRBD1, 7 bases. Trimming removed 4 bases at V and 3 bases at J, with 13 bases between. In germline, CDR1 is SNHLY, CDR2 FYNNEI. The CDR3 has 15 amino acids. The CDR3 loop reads CASSALQGGYNEQFF. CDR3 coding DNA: TGTGCCAGCAGTGCGCTCCAGGGGGGCTACAATGAGCAGTTCTTC.

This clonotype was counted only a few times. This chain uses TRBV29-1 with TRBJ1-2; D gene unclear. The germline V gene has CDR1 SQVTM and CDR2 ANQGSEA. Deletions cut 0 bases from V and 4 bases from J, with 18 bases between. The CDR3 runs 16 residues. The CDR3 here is CSVEDGTDPRVYGYTF. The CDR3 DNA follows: TGCAGCGTTGAAGATGGAACAGACCCGCGGGTCTATGGCTACACCTTC.

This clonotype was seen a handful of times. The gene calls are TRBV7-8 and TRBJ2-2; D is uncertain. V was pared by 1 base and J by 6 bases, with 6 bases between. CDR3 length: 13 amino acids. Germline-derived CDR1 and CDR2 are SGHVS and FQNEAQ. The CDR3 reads CASSLGQPGELFF. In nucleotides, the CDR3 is TGTGCCAGCAGCTTAGGACAACCCGGGGAGCTGTTTTTT.